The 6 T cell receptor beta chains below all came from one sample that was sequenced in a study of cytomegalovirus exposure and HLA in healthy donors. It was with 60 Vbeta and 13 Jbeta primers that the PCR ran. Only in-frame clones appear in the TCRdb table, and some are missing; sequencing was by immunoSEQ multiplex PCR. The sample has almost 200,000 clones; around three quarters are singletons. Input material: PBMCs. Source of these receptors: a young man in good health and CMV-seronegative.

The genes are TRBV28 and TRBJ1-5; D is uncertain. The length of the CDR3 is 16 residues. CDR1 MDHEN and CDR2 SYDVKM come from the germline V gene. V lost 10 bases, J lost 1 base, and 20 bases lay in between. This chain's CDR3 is CATESRFVLSNQPQHF. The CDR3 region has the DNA TGTGCCACCGAAAGCAGGTTTGTCCTAAGCAATCAGCCCCAGCATTTT.

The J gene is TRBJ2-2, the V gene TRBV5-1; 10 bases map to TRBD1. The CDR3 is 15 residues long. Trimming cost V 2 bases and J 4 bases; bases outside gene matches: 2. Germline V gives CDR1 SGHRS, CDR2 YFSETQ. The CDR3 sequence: CASSFGTGVTGELFF. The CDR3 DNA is TGCGCCAGCAGCTTTGGGACAGGGGTCACCGGGGAGCTGTTTTTT.

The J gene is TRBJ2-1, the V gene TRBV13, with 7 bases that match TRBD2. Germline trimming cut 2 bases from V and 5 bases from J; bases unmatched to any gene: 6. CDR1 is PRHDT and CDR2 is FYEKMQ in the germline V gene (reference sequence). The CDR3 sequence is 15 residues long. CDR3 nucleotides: TGTGCCAGCAGCTTACCGGCTAGCGGCAACAATGAGCAGTTCTTC. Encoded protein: CASSLPASGNNEQFF.

The CDR3 nucleotides are TGCGCCAGCAGCACCCGGACAGGGGGTAGCACAGATACGCAGTATTTT. It specifies CASSTRTGGSTDTQYF. The chain carries TRBV5-1 and TRBJ2-3, with TRBD1 identical over 10 bases. Germline V gene data show CDR1 as SGHRS and CDR2 as YFSETQ. With V trimmed by 4 bases and J by 0 bases, 5 bases remained unmatched. The CDR3 has 16 amino acids.

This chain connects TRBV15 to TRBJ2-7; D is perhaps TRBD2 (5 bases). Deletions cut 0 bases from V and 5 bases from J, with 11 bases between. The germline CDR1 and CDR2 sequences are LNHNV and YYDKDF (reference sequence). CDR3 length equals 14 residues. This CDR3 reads CATSRDGSDDEQYF. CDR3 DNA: TGTGCCACCAGCAGAGATGGGAGCGACGACGAGCAGTACTTC.

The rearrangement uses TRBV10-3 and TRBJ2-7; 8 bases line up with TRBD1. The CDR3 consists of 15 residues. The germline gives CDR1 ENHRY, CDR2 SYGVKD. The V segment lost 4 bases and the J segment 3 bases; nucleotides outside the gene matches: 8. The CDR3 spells CAISGKTGGNYEQYF. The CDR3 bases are TGTGCCATCAGTGGAAAAACAGGGGGGAACTACGAGCAGTACTTC.